The rows below give T cell receptor beta chains drawn from one sample of a study of blood T cells in healthy people across ages. TCRdb itself ran the 5' RACE reads through MiXCR, one entry per CDR3 protein. The sample lists over 1,200,000 distinct CDR3 sequences; around 59% were seen once. Sequencing was performed on blood. The receptors originated from a man aged 18-30 years in good health. Both conserved end residues are part of each CDR3. D genes are given only for firm matches.

D: -; J: TRBJ1-1; V: TRBV7-9; length: 12; DNA: TGTGCCAGCGGCCGCATGAACACTGAAGCTTTCTTT; CDR3: CASGRMNTEAFF
D: -; J: TRBJ1-2; V: TRBV4-1; length: 15; DNA: TGCGCCAGCAGCCAAGATGATGGGGTGGGCTATGGCTACACCTTC; CDR3: CASSQDDGVGYGYTF
D: -; J: TRBJ1-2; V: TRBV20-1; length: 14; DNA: TGCAGTGCTAGAACCCGGGACGGATACTATGGCTACACCTTC; CDR3: CSARTRDGYYGYTF
D: -; J: TRBJ1-2; V: TRBV7-9; length: 15; DNA: TGTGCCAGCAGCTTAGGCGGCAGGGGTCTCTATGGCTACACCTTC; CDR3: CASSLGGRGLYGYTF
D: TRBD1; J: TRBJ2-7; V: TRBV10-2; length: 13; DNA: TGCGCCAGCTCGAGGGCAGGGGGCAACGAGCAGTACTTC; CDR3: CASSRAGGNEQYF
D: TRBD1; J: TRBJ2-7; V: TRBV12-5; length: 15; DNA: TGTGCTAGTGGTGACCAGGGGGCCCACAACTACGAGCAGTACTTC; CDR3: CASGDQGAHNYEQYF
D: -; J: TRBJ1-4; V: TRBV7-4; length: 15; DNA: TGTGCCAGCAGCTTTATTCAAAGACAAATTGAAAAACTGTTTTTT; CDR3: CASSFIQRQIEKLFF
D: -; J: TRBJ2-5; V: TRBV25-1; length: 15; DNA: TGTGCCAGCAGTGGGGTGACAGGACACCAAGAGACCCAGTACTTC; CDR3: CASSGVTGHQETQYF
D: TRBD2; J: TRBJ2-1; V: TRBV2; length: 14; DNA: TGTGCCAGCGCTCCCGGACTAGCGGGCAATGAGCAGTTCTTC; CDR3: CASAPGLAGNEQFF
D: TRBD1; J: TRBJ2-7; V: TRBV29-1; length: 16; DNA: TGCAGCGTTGAAGATCGCTTTACAGGGGGCAAGTACGAGCAGTACTTC; CDR3: CSVEDRFTGGKYEQYF